This T cell receptor beta chain stems from a study of blood T cell repertoires in COVID-19. Germline CDR1 reads MNHEY; CDR2 reads SVGAGI. The CDR3 runs to 15 residues. The V segment lost 0 bases and the J segment 6 bases; nucleotides outside the gene matches: 4. In the study's own analysis: Amplification with reference gene primers provided the estimates of nucleated cell counts. Assay used: immunoSEQ multiplex PCR; TCRdb lists only in-frame clones, some missing. V, J and clone size are taken as reported in that table, and D and trimming were inferred from the DNA itself. The repertoire has roughly 80,000 clones, 80% of them found once; the top ten carry approximately 5.8%.

The chain is built from TRBV6-5 and TRBJ2-7, with 11 bases fitting TRBD1. The specimen sequenced was peripheral blood. The TCR comes from a man aged 55 to 70 with active or convalescent COVID-19. The CDR3 reads CASSYSGQGAAEQYF. The CDR3 bases are TGTGCCAGCAGTTACTCTGGACAGGGGGCTGCCGAGCAGTACTTC.